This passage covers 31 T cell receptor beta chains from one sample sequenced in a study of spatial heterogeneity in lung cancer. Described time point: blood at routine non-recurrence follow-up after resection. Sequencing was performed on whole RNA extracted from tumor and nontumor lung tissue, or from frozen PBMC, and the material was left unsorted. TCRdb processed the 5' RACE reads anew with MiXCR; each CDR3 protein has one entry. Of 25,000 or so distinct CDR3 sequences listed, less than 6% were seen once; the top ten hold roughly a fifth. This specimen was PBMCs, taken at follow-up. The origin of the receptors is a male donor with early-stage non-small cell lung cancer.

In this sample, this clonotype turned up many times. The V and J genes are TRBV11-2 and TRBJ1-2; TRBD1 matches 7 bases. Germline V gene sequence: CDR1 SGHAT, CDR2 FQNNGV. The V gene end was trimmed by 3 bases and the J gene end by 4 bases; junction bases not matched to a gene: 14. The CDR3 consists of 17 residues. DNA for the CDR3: TGTGCCAGCAGCTTGTTTGTGTTGAGACAGGGCACCTATGGCTACACCTTC. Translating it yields CASSLFVLRQGTYGYTF.

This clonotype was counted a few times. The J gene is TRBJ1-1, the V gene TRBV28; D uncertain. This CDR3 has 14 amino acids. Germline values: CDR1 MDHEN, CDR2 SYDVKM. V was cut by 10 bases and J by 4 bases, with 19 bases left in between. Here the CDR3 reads CATAAGFLGTEAFF. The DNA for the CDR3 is TGTGCCACCGCCGCGGGATTCTTGGGCACTGAAGCTTTCTTT.

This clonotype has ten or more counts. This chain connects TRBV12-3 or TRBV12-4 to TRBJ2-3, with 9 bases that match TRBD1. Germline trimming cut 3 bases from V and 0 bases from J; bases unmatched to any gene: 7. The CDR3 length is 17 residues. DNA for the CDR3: TGTGCCAGCAGTTTCTTGGGGGGGACAGGGAGCACAGATACGCAGTATTTT. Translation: CASSFLGGTGSTDTQYF.

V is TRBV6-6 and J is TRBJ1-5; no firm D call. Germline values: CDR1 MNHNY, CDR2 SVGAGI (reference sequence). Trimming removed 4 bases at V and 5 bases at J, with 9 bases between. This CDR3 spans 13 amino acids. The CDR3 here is CASSSEGYQPQHF. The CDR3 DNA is TGTGCCAGCAGTTCGGAGGGTTATCAGCCCCAGCATTTT.

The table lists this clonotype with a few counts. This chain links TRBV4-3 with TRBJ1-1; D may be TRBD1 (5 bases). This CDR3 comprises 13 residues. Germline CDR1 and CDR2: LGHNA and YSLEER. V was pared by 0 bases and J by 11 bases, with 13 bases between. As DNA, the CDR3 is TGCGCCAGCAGCCAAGATACAGGAGGTAGTGCTTTCTTT. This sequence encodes CASSQDTGGSAFF.

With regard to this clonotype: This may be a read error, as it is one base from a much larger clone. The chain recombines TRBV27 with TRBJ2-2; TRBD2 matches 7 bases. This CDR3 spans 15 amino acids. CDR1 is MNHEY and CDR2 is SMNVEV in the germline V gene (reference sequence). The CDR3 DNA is TGTGCCAGCAGTTTGGCGGGAGCGGGGACCGGGGAGCTGGTTTTT. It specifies CASSLAGAGTGELVF.

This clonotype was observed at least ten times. The CDR3 DNA sequence: TGTGCCAGCAGTCCAAGACTAGCGGGGTACGAGCAGTACTTC. Amino acid sequence: CASSPRLAGYEQYF. V gene TRBV12-3 or TRBV12-4 combines with J gene TRBJ2-7; 11 bases match TRBD2. The junction had 4 bases not matched to a gene; V was cut back by 5 bases and J by 4 bases. The CDR3 has 14 residues.

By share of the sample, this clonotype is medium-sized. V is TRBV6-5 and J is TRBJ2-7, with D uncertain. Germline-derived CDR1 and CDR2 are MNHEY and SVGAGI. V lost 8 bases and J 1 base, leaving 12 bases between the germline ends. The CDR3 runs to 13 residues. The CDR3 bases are TGTGCCAGCTCCTCCGGTGTGTCCTACGAGCAGTACTTC. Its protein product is CASSSGVSYEQYF.

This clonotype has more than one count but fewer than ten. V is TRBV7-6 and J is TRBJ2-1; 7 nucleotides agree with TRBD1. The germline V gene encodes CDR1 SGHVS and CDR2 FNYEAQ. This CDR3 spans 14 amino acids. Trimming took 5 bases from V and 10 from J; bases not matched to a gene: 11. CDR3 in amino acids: CASSQQGSVGEQFF. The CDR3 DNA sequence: TGTGCCAGCAGCCAACAGGGGAGCGTTGGGGAGCAGTTCTTC.

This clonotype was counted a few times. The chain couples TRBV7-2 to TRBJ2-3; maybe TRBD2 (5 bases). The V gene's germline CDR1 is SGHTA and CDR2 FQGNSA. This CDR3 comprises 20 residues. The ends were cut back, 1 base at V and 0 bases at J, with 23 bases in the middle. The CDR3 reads CASSLEPRRRTRLSTDTQYF. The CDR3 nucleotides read TGTGCCAGCAGCTTAGAGCCGCGCCGACGGACTCGACTCAGCACAGATACGCAGTATTTT.

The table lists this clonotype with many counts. The CDR3 DNA reads as TGCAGTGCTAGAGGATACTTCACCGGGGAGCTGTTTTTT. Translated: CSARGYFTGELFF. This chain uses TRBV20-1 with TRBJ2-2; no firm D call. V lost 1 base to trimming and J lost 4 bases, with 7 bases between them. Looked up from germline, CDR1 is DFQATT and CDR2 is SNEGSKA (reference sequence). The CDR3 totals 13 residues.

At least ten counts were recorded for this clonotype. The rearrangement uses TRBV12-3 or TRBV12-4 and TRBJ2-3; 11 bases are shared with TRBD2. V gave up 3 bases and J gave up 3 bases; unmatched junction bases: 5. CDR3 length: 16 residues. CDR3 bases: TGTGCCAGCAGTTTTAGCGGGGGGGCCTGGACAGATACGCAGTATTTT. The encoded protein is CASSFSGGAWTDTQYF.

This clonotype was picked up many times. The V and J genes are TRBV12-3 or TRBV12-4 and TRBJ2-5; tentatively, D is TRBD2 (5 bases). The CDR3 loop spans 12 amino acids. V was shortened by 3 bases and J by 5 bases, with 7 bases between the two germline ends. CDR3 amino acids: CASSFSGETQYF. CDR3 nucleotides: TGTGCCAGCAGTTTTTCGGGGGAGACCCAGTACTTC.

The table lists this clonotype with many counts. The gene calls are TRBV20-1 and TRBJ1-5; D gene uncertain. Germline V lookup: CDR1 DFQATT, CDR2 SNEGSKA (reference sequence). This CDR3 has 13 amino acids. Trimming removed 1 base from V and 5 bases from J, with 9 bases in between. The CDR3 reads CSARVAGDQPQHF. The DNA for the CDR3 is TGCAGTGCTAGAGTTGCTGGTGATCAGCCCCAGCATTTT.

CDR3 amino acids: CASKTSGGEGKAFF. The CDR3 DNA reads TGTGCCAGCAAGACCTCAGGGGGAGAAGGCAAAGCTTTCTTT. The chain recombines TRBV6-4 with TRBJ1-1, with TRBD1 matching over 7 bases. The germline V gene encodes CDR1 MRHNA and CDR2 SNTAGT. J was trimmed by 9 bases and V by 7 bases; bases with no gene match: 14. The CDR3 runs to 14 residues.

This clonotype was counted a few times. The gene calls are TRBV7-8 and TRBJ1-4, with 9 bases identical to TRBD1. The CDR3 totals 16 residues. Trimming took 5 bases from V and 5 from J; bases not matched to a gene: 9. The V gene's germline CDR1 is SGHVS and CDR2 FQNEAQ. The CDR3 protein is CASSLQGASLNEKLFF. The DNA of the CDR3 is TGTGCCAGCAGCCTACAGGGGGCGTCCCTCAATGAAAAACTGTTTTTT.

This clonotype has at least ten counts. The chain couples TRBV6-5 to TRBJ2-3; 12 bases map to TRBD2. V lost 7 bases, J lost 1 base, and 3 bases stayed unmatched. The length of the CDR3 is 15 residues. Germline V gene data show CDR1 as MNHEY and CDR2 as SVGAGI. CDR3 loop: CASTRLAGGTDTQYF. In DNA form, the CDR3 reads TGTGCCAGCACCCGACTAGCGGGAGGCACAGATACGCAGTATTTT.

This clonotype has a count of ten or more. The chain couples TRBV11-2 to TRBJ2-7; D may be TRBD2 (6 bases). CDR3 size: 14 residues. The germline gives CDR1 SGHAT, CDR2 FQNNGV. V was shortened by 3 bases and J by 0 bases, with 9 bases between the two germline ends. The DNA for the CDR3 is TGTGCCAGCAGCTTGTGGGACTCCTCCTACGAGCAGTACTTC. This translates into CASSLWDSSYEQYF.

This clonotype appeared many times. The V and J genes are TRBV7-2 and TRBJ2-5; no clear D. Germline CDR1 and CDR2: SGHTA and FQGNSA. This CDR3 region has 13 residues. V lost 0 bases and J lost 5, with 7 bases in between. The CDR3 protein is CASSLAHRETQYF. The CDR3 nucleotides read TGTGCCAGCAGCTTAGCTCATCGGGAGACCCAGTACTTC.

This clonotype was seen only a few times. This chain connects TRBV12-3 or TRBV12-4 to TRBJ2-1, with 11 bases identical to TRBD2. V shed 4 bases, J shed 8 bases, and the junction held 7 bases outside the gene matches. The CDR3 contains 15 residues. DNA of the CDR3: TGTGCCAGCAGTTCTACTAGCGGGAGTAGACATGAGCAGTTCTTC. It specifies CASSSTSGSRHEQFF.

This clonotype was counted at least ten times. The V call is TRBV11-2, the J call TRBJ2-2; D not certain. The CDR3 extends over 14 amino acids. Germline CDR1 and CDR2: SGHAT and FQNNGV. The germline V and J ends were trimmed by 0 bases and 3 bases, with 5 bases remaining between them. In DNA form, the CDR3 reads TGTGCCAGCAGCTTAGACAGGCACACCGGGGAGCTGTTTTTT. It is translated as CASSLDRHTGELFF.

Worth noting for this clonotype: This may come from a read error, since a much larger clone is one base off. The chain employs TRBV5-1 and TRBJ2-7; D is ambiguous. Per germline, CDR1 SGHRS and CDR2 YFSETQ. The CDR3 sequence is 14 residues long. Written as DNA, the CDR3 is TGCGCCAGCAGCTTGGGGGTTGCCCCCTACAAGCAGTACGTC. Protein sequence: CASSLGVAPYKQYV.

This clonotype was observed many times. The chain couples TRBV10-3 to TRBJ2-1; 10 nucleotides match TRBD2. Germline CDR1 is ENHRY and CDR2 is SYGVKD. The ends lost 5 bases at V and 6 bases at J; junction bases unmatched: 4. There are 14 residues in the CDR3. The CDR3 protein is CAISPGLATNEQFF. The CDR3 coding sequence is TGTGCCATCAGTCCGGGACTAGCGACCAATGAGCAGTTCTTC.

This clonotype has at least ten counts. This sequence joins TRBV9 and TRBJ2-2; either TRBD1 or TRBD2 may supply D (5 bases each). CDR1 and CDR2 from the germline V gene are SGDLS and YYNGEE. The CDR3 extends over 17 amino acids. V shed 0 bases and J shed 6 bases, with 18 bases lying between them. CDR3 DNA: TGTGCCAGCAGCGTAGCTTTCAAAGGGGACGCCCCCGGGGAGCTGTTTTTT. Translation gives CASSVAFKGDAPGELFF.

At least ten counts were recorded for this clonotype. CDR3 in amino acids: CASSPIRGPNNEQFF. Written as DNA, the CDR3 is TGTGCCAGCTCACCGATTAGGGGGCCCAACAATGAGCAGTTCTTC. The V and J genes are TRBV18 and TRBJ2-1, with 7 bases matching TRBD1. The ends lost 3 bases at V and 5 bases at J; junction bases unmatched: 7. The CDR3 extends over 15 amino acids. Germline CDR1 KGHSH, CDR2 LQKENI. The entire variable domain, with the rest obtained from reference TRBV18 and TRBJ2-1, is as follows: NAGVMQNPRHLVRRRGQEARLRCSPMKGHSHVYWYRQLPEEGLKFMVYLQKENIIDESGMPKERFSAEFPKEGPSILRIQQVVRGDSAAYFCASSPIRGPNNEQFFGPGTRLTVL.

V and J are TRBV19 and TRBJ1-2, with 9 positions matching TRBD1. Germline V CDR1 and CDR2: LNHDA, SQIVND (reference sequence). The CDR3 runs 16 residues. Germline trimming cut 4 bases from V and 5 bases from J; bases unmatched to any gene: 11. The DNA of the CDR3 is TGTGCCAGTAGTACCAGACGACAGGGGGTGAAATATGGCTACACCTTC. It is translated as CASSTRRQGVKYGYTF.

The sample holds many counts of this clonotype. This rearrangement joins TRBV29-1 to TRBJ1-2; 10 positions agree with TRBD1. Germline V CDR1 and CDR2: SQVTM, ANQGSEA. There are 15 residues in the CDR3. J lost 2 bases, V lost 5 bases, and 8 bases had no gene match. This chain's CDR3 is CSVFIPGQGNYGYTF. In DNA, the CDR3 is TGCAGCGTTTTTATTCCGGGACAGGGGAACTATGGCTACACCTTC.

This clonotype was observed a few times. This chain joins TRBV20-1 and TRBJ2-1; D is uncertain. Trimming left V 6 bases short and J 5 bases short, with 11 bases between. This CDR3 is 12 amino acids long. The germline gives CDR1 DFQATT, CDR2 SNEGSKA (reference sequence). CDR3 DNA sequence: TGCAGTGCCCCGCCATTTGACAATGAGCAGTTCTTC. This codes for CSAPPFDNEQFF.

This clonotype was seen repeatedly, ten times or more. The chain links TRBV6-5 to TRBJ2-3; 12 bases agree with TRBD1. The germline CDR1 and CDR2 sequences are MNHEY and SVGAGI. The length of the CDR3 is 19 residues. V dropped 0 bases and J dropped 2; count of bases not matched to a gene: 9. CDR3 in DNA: TGTGCCAGCAGTTACTCGATACCCGGGACAGGGGGCGTCACAGATACGCAGTATTTT. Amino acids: CASSYSIPGTGGVTDTQYF.

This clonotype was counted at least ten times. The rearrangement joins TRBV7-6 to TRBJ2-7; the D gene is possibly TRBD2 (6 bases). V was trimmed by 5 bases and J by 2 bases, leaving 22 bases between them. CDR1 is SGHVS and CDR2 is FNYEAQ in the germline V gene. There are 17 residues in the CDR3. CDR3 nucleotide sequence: TGTGCCAGCAGCAACGGGGGTGGTGCCCTGCTCACCTACGAGCAGTACTTC. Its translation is CASSNGGGALLTYEQYF.

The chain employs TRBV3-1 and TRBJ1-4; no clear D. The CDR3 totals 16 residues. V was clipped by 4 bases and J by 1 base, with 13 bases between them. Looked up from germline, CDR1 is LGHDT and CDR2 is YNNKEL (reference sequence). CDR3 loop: CASSPSLSITNEKLFF. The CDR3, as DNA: TGTGCCAGCAGCCCTTCCCTTTCTATAACTAATGAAAAACTGTTTTTT.